Below are 13 T cell receptor beta chains sequenced from a single sample in a study of CD4 T cells in relation to SARS-CoV-2 and coronaviruses. Unexposed donor CD4+ T cells date from about 2011-2018, before the COVID-19 pandemic. Isolation of CD4+ T cells took place after about 9 days in culture. Clones were read by immunoSEQ multiplex PCR, and TCRdb kept only the in-frame ones, dropping some. This table holds 20,000 or so clones, around 80% found once. Antigen specificity for these receptors is unknown. Sequenced material: CD4+ T cells from PBMCs, cultured in vitro. The receptors shown here come from a human donor in good health.

The rearrangement joins TRBV7-9 to TRBJ2-1; weak D call: TRBD2 (5 bases). Trimming removed 6 bases at V and 4 bases at J, with 13 bases between. The length of the CDR3 is 14 residues. Per the germline V gene, CDR1 is SEHNR and CDR2 is FQNEAQ (reference sequence). DNA for the CDR3: TGTGCCAGCAGTAAAGGAGGTTCATACAATGAGCAGTTCTTC. This encodes CASSKGGSYNEQFF.

The chain carries TRBV5-1 and TRBJ2-1; 8 bases match TRBD1. Germline assignment: CDR1 SGHRS and CDR2 YFSETQ. The CDR3 contains 13 residues. The J segment lost 14 bases and the V segment lost 4 bases, leaving 11 bases of the junction unmatched. The CDR3 here is CASSTTGQGRKFF. CDR3 sequence (DNA): TGCGCCAGCAGCACCACCGGACAGGGTAGAAAGTTCTTC.

This clone was seen a few times. The gene calls are TRBV7-2 and TRBJ2-2, with D perhaps matching TRBD2 (6 bases). This CDR3 comprises 15 residues. The germline gives CDR1 SGHTA, CDR2 FQGNSA. The V end lost 5 bases, the J end lost 5 bases, and 15 bases lay between the germline ends. The CDR3, as DNA: TGTGCCAGCAGCCGCGGGGTAGCGGAAACCGGGGAGCTGTTTTTT. Protein sequence: CASSRGVAETGELFF.

The gene calls are TRBV9 and TRBJ1-3; 7 nucleotides align to TRBD1. There are 15 residues in the CDR3. V lost 1 base, J lost 2 bases, and 3 bases stayed unmatched. CDR1 is SGDLS, CDR2 YYNGEE, per germline. This CDR3 is CASSVQGGPGNTIYF. CDR3 sequence (DNA): TGTGCCAGCAGCGTACAGGGGGGCCCTGGAAACACCATATATTTT. Combining the CDR3 with reference TRBV9 and TRBJ1-3 gives the whole variable domain DSGVTQTPKHLITATGQRVTLRCSPRSGDLSVYWYQQSLDQGLQFLIQYYNGEERAKGNILERFSAQQFPDLHSELNLSSLELGDSALYFCASSVQGGPGNTIYFGEGSWLTVV.

The V gene is TRBV6-5, the J gene TRBJ2-2; 8 bases line up with TRBD1. The CDR3 consists of 15 residues. The germline CDR1 and CDR2 sequences are MNHEY and SVGAGI. Unmatched junction bases numbered 11, after V lost 7 bases and J lost 7 bases. Here the CDR3 DNA reads TGTGCCAGCACGACAGGGGCCCCTAAGGACGGGGAGCTGTTTTTT. This codes for CASTTGAPKDGELFF.

The chain is built from TRBV28 and TRBJ1-3; no firm D call. CDR3 length: 14 amino acids. The V end was cut by 5 bases, the J end by 3 bases, with 11 bases between. In germline, CDR1 is MDHEN, CDR2 SYDVKM. The CDR3 bases are TGTGCCAGCAGTATTAGGGTACGTGGAAACACCATATATTTT. Protein: CASSIRVRGNTIYF.

This clone has a single count. The chain links TRBV5-8 to TRBJ1-1; no firm D call. Trimming left V 0 bases short and J 6 bases short, with 9 bases between. CDR1 is SGHTS and CDR2 is YDEGEE in the germline V gene. The CDR3 is 13 amino acids. CDR3 in DNA: TGTGCCAGCAGCTTGGAGGCCTACTCTGAAGCTTTCTTT. Residues: CASSLEAYSEAFF.

The chain uses TRBV19 and TRBJ2-2; 8 bases agree with TRBD1. This CDR3 has 17 residues. Trimming cost V 1 base and J 4 bases; bases outside gene matches: 8. Germline assignment: CDR1 LNHDA and CDR2 SQIVND (reference sequence). The CDR3 protein is CASSIGGQGLATGELFF. For the CDR3, the DNA is TGTGCCAGTAGTATAGGCGGACAGGGTCTTGCCACCGGGGAGCTGTTTTTT. The whole variable domain, remainder taken from reference TRBV19 and TRBJ2-2, is DGGITQSPKYLFRKEGQNVTLSCEQNLNHDAMYWYRQDPGQGLRLIYYSQIVNDFQKGDIAEGYSVSREKKESFPLTVTSAQKNPTAFYLCASSIGGQGLATGELFFGEGSRLTVL.

The chain uses TRBV2 and TRBJ1-2; 8 bases map to TRBD1. Germline V gene data show CDR1 as SNHLY and CDR2 as FYNNEI. The CDR3 runs 14 residues. V was clipped by 3 bases and J by 7 bases; unmatched bases: 7. The CDR3 bases are TGTGCCAGCAGTGATTTAGGGACAGGTTTTGGCTACACCTTC. This codes for CASSDLGTGFGYTF.

This clone has a single count. V usage is TRBV19 and J usage is TRBJ2-1; TRBD2 aligns across 7 bases. The CDR3 length is 13 residues. The V gene's germline CDR1 is LNHDA and CDR2 SQIVND (reference sequence). The J segment lost 4 bases and the V segment lost 8 bases, leaving 5 bases of the junction unmatched. The CDR3 DNA reads TGTGCCAGTTTTAGCGGGTCGTACAATGAGCAGTTCTTC. Protein: CASFSGSYNEQFF.

V usage is TRBV5-1 and J usage is TRBJ2-1; 16 bases match TRBD2. Per the germline V gene, CDR1 is SGHRS and CDR2 is YFSETQ. With V trimmed by 4 bases and J by 2 bases, 6 bases remained unmatched. The CDR3 extends over 18 amino acids. The CDR3, as DNA: TGCGCCAGCAGCGTAGGGGGGACTAGCGGGAGGGCCTACAATGAGCAGTTCTTC. This codes for CASSVGGTSGRAYNEQFF.

This clone was seen just once. The CDR3, as DNA: TGTGCCAGCAGTGAAGCTCCAGCGGGCTACAATGAGCAGTTCTTC. This encodes CASSEAPAGYNEQFF. The genes are TRBV6-1 and TRBJ2-1; maybe TRBD2 (6 bases). V dropped 0 bases and J dropped 3 bases, with 9 bases sitting between them. CDR1 is MNHNS and CDR2 is SASEGT in the germline V gene. CDR3 length: 15 amino acids.

The V and J genes are TRBV24-1 and TRBJ2-3; D gene uncertain. The germline V gene encodes CDR1 KGHDR and CDR2 SFDVKD. This CDR3 spans 14 amino acids. V lost 0 bases, J lost 2 bases, and 5 bases lay in between. CDR3 DNA: TGTGCCACCAGTGATTTGGGGCTCACAGATACGCAGTATTTT. Its translation: CATSDLGLTDTQYF.